This TCR beta chain is from a study of blood T cells in healthy people across ages. The CDR3 loop spans 14 amino acids. Germline V gives CDR1 SGHRS, CDR2 YFSETQ. V lost 0 bases to trimming and J lost 6 bases, with 9 bases between them. Primers used in a second PCR of roughly 6 to 12 cycles were a sample-barcoded 5' primer and a J-beta primer mix. TCRdb passed the 5' RACE reads through MiXCR, listing each CDR3 protein once. Of 1 million or so distinct CDR3 sequences in the sample, roughly 24% are singletons; the top ten hold about 0.8%. These data also featured in a second study, about T cells of mothers and their children.

Input material: blood. The rearrangement joins TRBV5-1 to TRBJ2-2; D not resolved. This clonotype was obtained from a girl aged 2-10 years in good health. The CDR3 coding sequence is TGCGCCAGCAGCTTGGAAGGAGAGGCCGGGGAGCTGTTTTTT. Amino acids: CASSLEGEAGELFF.